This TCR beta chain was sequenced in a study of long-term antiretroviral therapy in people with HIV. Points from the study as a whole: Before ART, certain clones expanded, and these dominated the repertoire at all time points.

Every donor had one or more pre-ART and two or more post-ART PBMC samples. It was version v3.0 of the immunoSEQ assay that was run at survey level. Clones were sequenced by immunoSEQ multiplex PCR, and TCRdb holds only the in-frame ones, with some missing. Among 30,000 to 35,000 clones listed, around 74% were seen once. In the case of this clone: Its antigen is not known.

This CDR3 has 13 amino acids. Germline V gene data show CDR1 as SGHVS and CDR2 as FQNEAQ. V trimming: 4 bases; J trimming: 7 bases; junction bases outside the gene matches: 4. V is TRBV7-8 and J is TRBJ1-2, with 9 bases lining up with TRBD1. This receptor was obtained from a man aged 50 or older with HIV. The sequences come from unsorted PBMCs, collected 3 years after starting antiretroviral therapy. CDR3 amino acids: CASSSGQGFGYTF. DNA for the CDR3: TGTGCCAGCAGCTCAGGACAGGGGTTTGGCTACACCTTC.